This record covers a single TCR beta chain. This sample stems from a study of shared T cell receptors in the human thymus. The germline gives CDR1 MNHEY, CDR2 SMNVEV (reference sequence). This CDR3 is 16 amino acids long. J was trimmed by 0 bases and V by 7 bases; bases with no gene match: 3. Sequencing was performed with immunoSEQ multiplex PCR; in TCRdb, only in-frame clones are kept and a portion is missing. Among 500,000 to 750,000 clones, approximately 88% were seen once, and the ten largest hold 0.01%. The same sample was also used in a study of human thymus T cells. As that report states: Corrective cardiac operations yielded the resected thymus tissue.

Sequenced sample: thymocytes. The receptor was isolated from a boy under two years old with a congenital heart defect. The chain links TRBV27 to TRBJ2-3; 14 bases fit TRBD2. The CDR3 region is CASTRLAGGSTDTQYF. Here the CDR3 DNA reads TGTGCCAGCACCAGACTAGCGGGGGGGAGCACAGATACGCAGTATTTT.